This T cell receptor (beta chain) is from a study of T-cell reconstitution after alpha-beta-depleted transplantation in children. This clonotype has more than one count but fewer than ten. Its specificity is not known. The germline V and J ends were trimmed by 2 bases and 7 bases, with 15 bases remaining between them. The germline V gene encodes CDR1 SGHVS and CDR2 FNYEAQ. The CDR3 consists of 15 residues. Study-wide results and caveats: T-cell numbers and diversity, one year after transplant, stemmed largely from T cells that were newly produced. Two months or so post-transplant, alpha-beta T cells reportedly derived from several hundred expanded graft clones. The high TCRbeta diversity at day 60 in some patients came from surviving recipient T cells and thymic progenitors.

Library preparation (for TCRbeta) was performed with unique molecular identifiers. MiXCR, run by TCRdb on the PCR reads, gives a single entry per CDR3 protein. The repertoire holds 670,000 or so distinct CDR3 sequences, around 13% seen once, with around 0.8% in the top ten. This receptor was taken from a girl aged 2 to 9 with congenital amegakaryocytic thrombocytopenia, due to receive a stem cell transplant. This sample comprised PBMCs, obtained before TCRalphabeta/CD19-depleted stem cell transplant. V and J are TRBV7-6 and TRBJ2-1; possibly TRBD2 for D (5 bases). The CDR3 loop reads CASSLNVLVVNEQFF. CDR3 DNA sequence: TGTGCCAGCAGCTTAAACGTACTAGTAGTAAATGAGCAGTTCTTC.